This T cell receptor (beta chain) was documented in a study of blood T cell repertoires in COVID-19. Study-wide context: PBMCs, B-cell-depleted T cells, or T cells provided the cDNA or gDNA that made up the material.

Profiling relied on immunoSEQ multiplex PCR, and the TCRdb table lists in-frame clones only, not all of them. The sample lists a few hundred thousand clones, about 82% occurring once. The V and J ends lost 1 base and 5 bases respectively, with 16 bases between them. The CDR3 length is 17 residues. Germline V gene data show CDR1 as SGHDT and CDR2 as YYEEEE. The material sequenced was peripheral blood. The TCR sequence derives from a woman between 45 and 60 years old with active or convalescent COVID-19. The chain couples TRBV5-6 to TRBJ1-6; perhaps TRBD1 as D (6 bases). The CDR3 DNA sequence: TGTGCCAGCAGCTTGTCCCTCAGGGGCGCCCATAATTCACCCCTCCACTTT. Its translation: CASSLSLRGAHNSPLHF.